This TCR beta chain was profiled in a study of blood T cells in healthy people across ages. Study summary: Capturing about one barcoded beta molecule per two T cells was achieved by template switching. Regarding the study as a whole: Correlation between TCR beta diversity and naive T cell percentage was strong.

Total RNA was isolated from each sample in quantities of at least 5 micrograms. The authors ran a second PCR of about 7 to 12 cycles using a sample-barcoded 5' primer and a J-beta primer mix. Every cDNA molecule bore a tag from a template-switch adaptor containing 12 random nucleotides. TCRdb recomputed calls from the 5' RACE reads with MiXCR, one row per CDR3 protein. The sample has over a million distinct CDR3 sequences; approximately 40% are singletons. With respect to this clonotype: Its antigen is as yet unknown.

The sequence was collected from a woman younger than 35 in good health. Sequencing was performed on blood.

The CDR3 here is CASSLASSGSVETQYF. The CDR3 DNA sequence: TGCGCCAGCAGCCTTGCTTCGAGCGGGAGTGTTGAGACCCAGTACTTC. V is TRBV4-1 and J is TRBJ2-5, with 8 bases fitting TRBD2. This CDR3 has 16 residues. Germline V lookup: CDR1 MGHRA, CDR2 YSYEKL. After removal of 4 bases from V and 5 bases from J, the junction contained 12 bases not matched to a gene.